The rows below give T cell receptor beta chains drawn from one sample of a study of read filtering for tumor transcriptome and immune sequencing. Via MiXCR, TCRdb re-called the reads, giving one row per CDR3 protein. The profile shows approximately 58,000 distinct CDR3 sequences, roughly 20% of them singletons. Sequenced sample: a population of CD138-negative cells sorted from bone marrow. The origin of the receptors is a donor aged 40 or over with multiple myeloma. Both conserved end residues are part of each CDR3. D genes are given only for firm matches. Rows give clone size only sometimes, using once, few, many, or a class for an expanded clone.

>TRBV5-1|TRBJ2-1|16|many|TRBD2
TGCGCCAGCAGCCCCGAACCGGGACTAGGTCACAATGAGCAGTTCTTC
CASSPEPGLGHNEQFF
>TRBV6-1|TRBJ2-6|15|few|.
TGTGCCAGCATAAGGCTATCGTCTGGGGCCAACGTCCTGACTTTC
CASIRLSSGANVLTF
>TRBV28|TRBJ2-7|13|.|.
TGTGCCAGCAGTAACCTGGTCCACTACGAGCAGTACTTC
CASSNLVHYEQYF
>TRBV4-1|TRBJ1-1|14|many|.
TGCGCCAGCAGCCAGGTCGGGACCACCAGAGGAGCTTTCTTT
CASSQVGTTRGAFF
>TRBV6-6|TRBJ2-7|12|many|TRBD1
TGTGCCAGCAGCTGGACAGGGGACGAGCAGTACTTC
CASSWTGDEQYF
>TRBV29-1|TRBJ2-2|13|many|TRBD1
TGCAGCGTGGAGGGACAGGGAAACGGGGAGCTGTTTTTT
CSVEGQGNGELFF
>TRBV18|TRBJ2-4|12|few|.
TGTGCCAGCTCATCACAGGAAAACATTCAGTACTTC
CASSSQENIQYF
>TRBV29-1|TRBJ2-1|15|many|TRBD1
TGCAGCGTTGAAGATCCTTGGGACAGGGGATTAGTGCAGTTCTTC
CSVEDPWDRGLVQFF
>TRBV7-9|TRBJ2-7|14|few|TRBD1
TGTGCCAGCAGTCCCGGACAGGGAGGCAACGAGCAGTACTTC
CASSPGQGGNEQYF
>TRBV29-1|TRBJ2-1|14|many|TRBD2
TGCAGCGCCGACGGTAGCGGGAGCTACAATGAGCAGTTCTTC
CSADGSGSYNEQFF
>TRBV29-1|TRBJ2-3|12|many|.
TGCAGCGTTCAAACTACGGCAGATACGCAGTATTTT
CSVQTTADTQYF
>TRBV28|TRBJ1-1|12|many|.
TGTGCCAGCAGGGGGGGGGACACTGAAGCTTTCTTT
CASRGGDTEAFF
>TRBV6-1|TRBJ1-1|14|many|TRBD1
TGTGCCAGCAGTCTGGACAGGGCAAACACTGAAGCTTTCTTT
CASSLDRANTEAFF
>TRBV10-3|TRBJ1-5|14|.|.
TGTGCCACCAGGACAGTAGAAAGTAATCAGCCCCAGCATTTT
CATRTVESNQPQHF
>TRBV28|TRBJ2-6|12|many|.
TGTGCCAGCAGCGCTTGGGCCAACGTCCTGACTTTC
CASSAWANVLTF
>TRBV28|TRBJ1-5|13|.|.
TGTGCCAGCAGTTTAGAGGGGACTCAGCCCCAGCATTTT
CASSLEGTQPQHF
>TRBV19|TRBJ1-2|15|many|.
TGTGCCAGTAGTATTAGGACGAGGGGGTCCTATGGCTACACCTTC
CASSIRTRGSYGYTF
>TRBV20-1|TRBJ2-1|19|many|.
TGCAGTGCTAGTTACCGGACAGTCCCACGCCGGGACTCCTACAATGAGCAGTTCTTC
CSASYRTVPRRDSYNEQFF
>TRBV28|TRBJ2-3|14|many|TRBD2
TGTGCCAGCAGTTTTCTAGCGGACACAGATACGCAGTATTTT
CASSFLADTDTQYF
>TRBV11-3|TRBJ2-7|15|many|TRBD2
TGTGCCAGCAGCCCGAGGACTAGCGTGTCCTACGAGCAGTACTTC
CASSPRTSVSYEQYF
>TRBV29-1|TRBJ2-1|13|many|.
TGCAGCGTGGACAGTTTAGGGTACAATGAGCAGTTCTTC
CSVDSLGYNEQFF
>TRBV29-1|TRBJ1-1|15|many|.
TGCAGCGTCCACGTGTCGGGGGGCGCGGGGACTGAAGCTTTCTTT
CSVHVSGGAGTEAFF
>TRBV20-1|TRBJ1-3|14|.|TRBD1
TGCAGTGCTAGACCCCAGGGGGCTGGAAACACCATGTATTTT
CSARPQGAGNTMYF
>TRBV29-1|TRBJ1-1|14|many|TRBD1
TGCAGCGTTACCTTGACAGGGTTAGACACTGAAGCTTTCTTT
CSVTLTGLDTEAFF
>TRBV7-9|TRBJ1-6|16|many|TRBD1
TGTGCCAGCAGCTTAGCCGGACAGGATAATAATTCACCCCTCCACTTT
CASSLAGQDNNSPLHF
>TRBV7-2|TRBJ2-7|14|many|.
TGTGCCAGCAGCGAAAGGCAGGTCTCCTACGAGCAGTACTTC
CASSERQVSYEQYF
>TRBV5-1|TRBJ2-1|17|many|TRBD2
TGCGCCAGCAGCGCCACCACGACTAGCGGGAGCGATCATGAGCAGTTCTTC
CASSATTTSGSDHEQFF
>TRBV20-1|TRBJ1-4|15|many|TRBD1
TGCAGTGCTAGAGAAAGGACAGGGGTTGGGGAAAAACTGTTTTTT
CSARERTGVGEKLFF
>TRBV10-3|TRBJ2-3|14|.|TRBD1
TGTGCCATCAAACAGACAGGGGATGCAGATACGCAGTATTTT
CAIKQTGDADTQYF
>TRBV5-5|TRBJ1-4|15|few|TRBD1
TGTGCCAGCAGGACAGACAGGGGAGAAAATGAAAAACTGTTTTTT
CASRTDRGENEKLFF
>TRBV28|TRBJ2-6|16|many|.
TGTGCCAGCAGTTCACAGAGTCGCTCTGGGGCCAACGTCCTGACTTTC
CASSSQSRSGANVLTF
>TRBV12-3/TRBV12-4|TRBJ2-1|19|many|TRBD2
TGTGCCAGCAGCCTGAGGACTAGCGGGACGCGGAGCTCCTACAATGAGCAGTTCTTC
CASSLRTSGTRSSYNEQFF
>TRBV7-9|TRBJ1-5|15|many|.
TGTGCCAGCAGCTTAGGAGGGGCCAGGAATCAGCCCCAGCATTTT
CASSLGGARNQPQHF
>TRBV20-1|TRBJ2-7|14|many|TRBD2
TGCAGTGCTGGGGGACTAGCGGGGACCTACGAGCAGTACTTC
CSAGGLAGTYEQYF
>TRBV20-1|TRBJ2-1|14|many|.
TGCAGTGCTAGTCCCGCGGGGTCCTACAATGAGCAGTTCTTC
CSASPAGSYNEQFF
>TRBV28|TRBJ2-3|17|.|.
TGTGCCAGCAGTTCTCCGACGTTGGTAGCCGGTCCAGATGCGCAGTATTTT
CASSSPTLVAGPDAQYF
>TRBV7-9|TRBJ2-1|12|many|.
TGTGCCAGCAGCCCCGCCTACAATGAGCAGTTCTTC
CASSPAYNEQFF
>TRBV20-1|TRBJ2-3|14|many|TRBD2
TGCAGTGCGATGCGGGGGGCGGGCACAGATACGCAGTATTTT
CSAMRGAGTDTQYF
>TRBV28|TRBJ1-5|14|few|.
TGTGCCAGCAGTTTAGGACGGGGCAATCAGCCCCAGCATTTT
CASSLGRGNQPQHF
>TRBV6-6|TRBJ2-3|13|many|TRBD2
TGTGCCAGCGGGACTAGCGGGAGTGATACGCAGTATTTT
CASGTSGSDTQYF
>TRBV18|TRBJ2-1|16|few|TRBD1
TGTGCCAGCTCACCACCCGCCAGGGGGATGAGGAATGAGCAGTTCTTC
CASSPPARGMRNEQFF
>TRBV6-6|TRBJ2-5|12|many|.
TGTGCCAGCAGACACTTAGAAGAGACCCAGTACTTC
CASRHLEETQYF
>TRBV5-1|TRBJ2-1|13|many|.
TGCGCCAGCAGCTCCCTGCTGGGGTCTGAGCAGTTCTTC
CASSSLLGSEQFF